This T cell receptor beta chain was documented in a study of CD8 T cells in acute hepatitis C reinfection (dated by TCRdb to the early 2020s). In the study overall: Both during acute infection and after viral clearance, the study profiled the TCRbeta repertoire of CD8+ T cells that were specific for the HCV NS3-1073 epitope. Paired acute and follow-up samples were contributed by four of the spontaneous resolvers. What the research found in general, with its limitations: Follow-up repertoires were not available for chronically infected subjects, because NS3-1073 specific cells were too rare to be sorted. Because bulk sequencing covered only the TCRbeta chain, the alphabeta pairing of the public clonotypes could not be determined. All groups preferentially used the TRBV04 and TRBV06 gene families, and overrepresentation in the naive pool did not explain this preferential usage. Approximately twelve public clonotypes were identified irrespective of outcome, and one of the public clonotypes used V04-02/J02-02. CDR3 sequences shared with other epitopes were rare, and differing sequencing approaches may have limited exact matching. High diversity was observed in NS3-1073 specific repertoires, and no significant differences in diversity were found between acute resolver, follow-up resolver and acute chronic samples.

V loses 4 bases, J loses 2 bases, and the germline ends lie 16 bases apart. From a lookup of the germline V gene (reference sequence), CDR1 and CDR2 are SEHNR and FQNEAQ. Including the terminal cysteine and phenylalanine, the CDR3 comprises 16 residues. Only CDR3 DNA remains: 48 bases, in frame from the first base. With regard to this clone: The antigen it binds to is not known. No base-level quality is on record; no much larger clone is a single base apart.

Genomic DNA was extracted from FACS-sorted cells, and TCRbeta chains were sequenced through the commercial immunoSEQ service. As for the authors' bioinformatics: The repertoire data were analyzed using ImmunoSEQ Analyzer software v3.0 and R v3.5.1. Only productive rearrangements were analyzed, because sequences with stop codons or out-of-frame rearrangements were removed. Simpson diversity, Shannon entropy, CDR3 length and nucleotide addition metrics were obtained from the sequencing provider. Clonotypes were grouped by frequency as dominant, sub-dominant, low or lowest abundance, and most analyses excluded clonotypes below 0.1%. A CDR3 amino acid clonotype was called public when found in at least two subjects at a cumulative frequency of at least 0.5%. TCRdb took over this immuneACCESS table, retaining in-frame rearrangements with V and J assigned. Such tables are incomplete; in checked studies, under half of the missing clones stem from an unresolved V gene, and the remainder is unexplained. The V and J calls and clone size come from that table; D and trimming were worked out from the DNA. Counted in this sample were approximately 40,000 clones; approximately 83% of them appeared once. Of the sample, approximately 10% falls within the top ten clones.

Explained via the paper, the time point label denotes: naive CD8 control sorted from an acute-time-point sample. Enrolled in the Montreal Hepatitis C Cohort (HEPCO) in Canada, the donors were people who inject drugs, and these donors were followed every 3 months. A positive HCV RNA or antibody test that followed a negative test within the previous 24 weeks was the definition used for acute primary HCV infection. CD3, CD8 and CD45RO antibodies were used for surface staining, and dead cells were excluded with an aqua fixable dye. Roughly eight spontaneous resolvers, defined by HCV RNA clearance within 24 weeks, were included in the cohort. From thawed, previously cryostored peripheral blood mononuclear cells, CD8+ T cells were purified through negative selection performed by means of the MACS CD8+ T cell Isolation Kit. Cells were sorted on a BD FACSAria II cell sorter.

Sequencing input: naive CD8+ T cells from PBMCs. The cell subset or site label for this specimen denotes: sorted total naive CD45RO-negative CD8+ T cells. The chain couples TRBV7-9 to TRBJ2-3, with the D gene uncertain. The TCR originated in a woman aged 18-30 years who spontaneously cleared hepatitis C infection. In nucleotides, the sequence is TGTGCCAGCAGCTCCGTGGTTGGGCTACCCACAGATACGCAGTATTTT. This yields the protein CASSSVVGLPTDTQYF. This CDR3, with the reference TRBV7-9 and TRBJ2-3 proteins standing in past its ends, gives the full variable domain DTGVSQNPRHKITKRGQNVTFRCDPISEHNRLYWYRQTLGQGPEFLTYFQNEAQLEKSRLLSDRFSAERPKGSFSTLEIQRTEQGDSAMYLCASSSVVGLPTDTQYFGPGTRLTVL.